Each of the 7 T cell receptor beta chains below was sequenced from the same sample in a study of graft-versus-host responses after intestinal transplantation. Antigens of these TCRs are unknown. Repertoires were generated with immunoSEQ multiplex PCR, while TCRdb's copy carries only in-frame clones and drops some. The table has approximately 88,000 clones, about 95% seen once. The source was unstimulated CD4+ T cells sorted from spleen or lymph node cells, collected before transplant. Receptor source: a human donor who was the organ donor for an intestinal transplant.

This chain uses TRBV6-5 with TRBJ2-7; no clear D gene. Trimming stripped 2 bases from V and 0 bases from J, with 8 bases between. Germline-derived CDR1 and CDR2 are MNHEY and SVGAGI. The CDR3 contains 14 residues. CDR3 sequence reads: CASSYTQDSYEQYF. In DNA form, the CDR3 reads TGTGCCAGCAGTTACACCCAGGACTCCTACGAGCAGTACTTC.

This clone was seen just once. V usage is TRBV18 and J usage is TRBJ2-5; D unresolved. This CDR3 is 13 amino acids long. Deletions cut 6 bases from V and 1 base from J, with 9 bases between. Germline CDR1 KGHSH, CDR2 LQKENI. The CDR3 protein is CASSPSIQETQYF. The CDR3 DNA reads as TGTGCCAGCTCCCCGTCAATCCAAGAGACCCAGTACTTC. The entire variable domain, with the rest obtained from reference TRBV18 and TRBJ2-5, is as follows: NAGVMQNPRHLVRRRGQEARLRCSPMKGHSHVYWYRQLPEEGLKFMVYLQKENIIDESGMPKERFSAEFPKEGPSILRIQQVVRGDSAAYFCASSPSIQETQYFGPGTRLLVL.

The V call is TRBV27, the J call TRBJ1-4; the match to TRBD1 covers 7 bases. Germline lookup yields CDR1 MNHEY and CDR2 SMNVEV (reference sequence). V was clipped by 4 bases and J by 8 bases; unmatched bases: 7. CDR3 length equals 14 residues. Here the CDR3 DNA reads TGTGCCAGCAGTTCCCCCCGACAGGGCGAAAAACTGTTTTTT. As protein: CASSSPRQGEKLFF.

The chain recombines TRBV5-1 with TRBJ1-1; no clear D. From germline, CDR1 is SGHRS and CDR2 YFSETQ. The CDR3 is 9 amino acids. Trimming cost V 2 bases and J 8 bases, with 1 base left between them. CDR3 nucleotides: TGCGCCAGCAGCTTCGAAGCTTTCTTT. Its protein product is CASSFEAFF. The full variable domain, in which reference TRBV5-1 and TRBJ1-1 provide the parts outside the CDR3, is KAGVTQTPRYLIKTRGQQVTLSCSPISGHRSVSWYQQTPGQGLQFLFEYFSETQRNKGNFPGRFSGRQFSNSRSEMNVSTLELGDSALYLCASSFEAFFGQGTRLTVV.

A single count supports this clone. The chain uses TRBV28 and TRBJ1-1; D is unclear. From germline, CDR1 is MDHEN and CDR2 SYDVKM. The V end was cut by 8 bases, the J end by 4 bases, with 17 bases between. This CDR3 has 14 residues. CDR3 DNA sequence: TGTGCCAGCCAATATTTGGGGAGGGTCACTGAAGCTTTCTTT. Translated, it gives CASQYLGRVTEAFF.

This chain joins TRBV7-9 and TRBJ1-1; TRBD1 matches 10 bases. This CDR3 spans 15 amino acids. V shed 4 bases and J 1 base; nucleotides not matched to a gene: 3. Germline loops: CDR1 SEHNR, CDR2 FQNEAQ (reference sequence). CDR3 protein: CASSSGTGANTEAFF. DNA for the CDR3: TGTGCCAGCAGCTCCGGGACAGGGGCGAACACTGAAGCTTTCTTT.

This clone was seen only once. An end of the junction does not agree with germline; a read error may underlie this. The chain uses TRBV6-1 and TRBJ2-2, with TRBD2 identical over 10 bases. There are 18 residues in the CDR3. From germline, CDR1 is MNHNS and CDR2 SASEGT. The CDR3 nucleotides are TGTGCCAGCAGGGAAGCAGCGGGGGGGAGTCTGAACACCGGGGAGCTGTTTTTT. Protein sequence: CASREAAGGSLNTGELFF.